These 17 T cell receptor beta chains came from one sample sequenced in a study of blood T cell repertoires in COVID-19. Only in-frame clones appear in the TCRdb table, and some are missing; sequencing was by immunoSEQ multiplex PCR. In the table there are roughly 220,000 clones, about nine tenths of which are singletons. Sequenced: peripheral blood. Receptors originate from a man under 40 who had recovered from COVID-19.

This chain uses TRBV6-5 with TRBJ2-7; D might be TRBD1 (5 bases). Germline V lookup: CDR1 MNHEY, CDR2 SVGAGI. Trimming removed 5 bases from V and 5 bases from J, with 7 bases in between. The CDR3 is made up of 11 amino acids. DNA of the CDR3: TGTGCCAGCAGTCAGGGCCACGAGCAGTACTTC. Translated: CASSQGHEQYF.

This clone was seen only once. The chain is built from TRBV12-3 or TRBV12-4 and TRBJ1-4, with D unclear. The CDR3 has 13 residues. V was cut by 4 bases and J by 4 bases, with 7 bases left in between. Written as DNA, the CDR3 is TGTGCCAGCAGTTCGGTTAGTAATGAAAAACTGTTTTTT. Translation: CASSSVSNEKLFF.

The chain carries TRBV6-5 and TRBJ2-5, with TRBD1 identical over 7 bases. The V and J ends lost 3 bases and 8 bases, in that order; junction bases with no gene match: 9. Germline CDR1 reads MNHEY; CDR2 reads SVGAGI. This CDR3 spans 14 amino acids. The CDR3, as DNA: TGTGCCAGCAGTTATACAGGGGTCATGTATACCCAGTACTTC. Its protein is CASSYTGVMYTQYF.

J is TRBJ2-5 and V is TRBV7-6; D remains unclear. Germline loops: CDR1 SGHVS, CDR2 FNYEAQ. Trimming removed 7 bases at V and 5 bases at J, with 17 bases between. CDR3 size: 14 residues. CDR3 region: CASIESPPRETQYF. CDR3 coding DNA: TGTGCCAGCATTGAAAGCCCCCCCCGGGAGACCCAGTACTTC.

V usage is TRBV5-1 and J usage is TRBJ1-1; TRBD1 agrees at 7 bases. After removal of 3 bases from V and 1 base from J, the junction contained 3 bases not matched to a gene. Germline lookup yields CDR1 SGHRS and CDR2 YFSETQ. CDR3 length equals 14 residues. Here the CDR3 DNA reads TGCGCCAGCAGCTCCACAGGGGAGAACACTGAAGCTTTCTTT. It encodes CASSSTGENTEAFF.

The V and J genes are TRBV12-3 or TRBV12-4 and TRBJ2-3; D possibly corresponds to TRBD2 (5 bases). With 4 bases removed from V and 2 bases from J, the gap between germline ends came to 7 bases. The CDR3 extends over 13 amino acids. CDR3 DNA: TGTGCCAGCAGTTCTAGCCTCACAGATACGCAGTATTTT. It specifies CASSSSLTDTQYF.

The chain employs TRBV5-4 and TRBJ2-7; D not resolved. This CDR3 spans 14 amino acids. The ends were cut back, 3 bases at V and 4 bases at J, with 14 bases in the middle. The germline V gene has CDR1 SGHNT and CDR2 YYREEE (reference sequence). Written as DNA, the CDR3 is TGTGCCAGCAGCTCCAAGACTCGGCCTTACGAGCAGTACTTC. It encodes CASSSKTRPYEQYF. Combining the CDR3 with reference TRBV5-4 and TRBJ2-7 gives the whole variable domain ETGVTQSPTHLIKTRGQQVTLRCSSQSGHNTVSWYQQALGQGPQFIFQYYREEENGRGNFPPRFSGLQFPNYSSELNVNALELDDSALYLCASSSKTRPYEQYFGPGTRLTVT.

The chain recombines TRBV12-3 or TRBV12-4 with TRBJ2-5, with D unresolved. Between the trimmed V and J ends, which lost 4 bases and 4 bases, there was a span of 10 bases. The CDR3 totals 13 residues. This chain's CDR3 is CASSSRVPETQYF. The CDR3 DNA is TGTGCCAGCAGTTCTAGAGTCCCAGAGACCCAGTACTTC.

CDR3: CASSQGRPGGRNTIYF. The CDR3 DNA reads as TGTGCCAGCAGCCAAGGGAGGCCAGGGGGACGAAACACCATATATTTT. The chain carries TRBV3-1 (or the pseudogene TRBV3-2) and TRBJ1-3, with TRBD1 matching over 7 bases. The J segment lost 5 bases and the V segment lost 1 base, leaving 8 bases of the junction unmatched. Germline V CDR1 and CDR2: LGHDT, YNNKEL (reference sequence). The CDR3 consists of 16 residues.

The CDR3 DNA is TGCGCCAGCACCGCCGGGACAGGGAGTGGGGCCAACGTCCTGACTTTC. Its protein is CASTAGTGSGANVLTF. V gene TRBV5-1 combines with J gene TRBJ2-6, with 9 nucleotides matching TRBD1. Germline V gives CDR1 SGHRS, CDR2 YFSETQ. V was pared by 6 bases and J by 3 bases, with 7 bases of the junction left unmatched. The CDR3 is made up of 16 amino acids.

The V gene is TRBV9, the J gene TRBJ2-1; tentatively, D is TRBD2 (6 bases). Trimming left V 0 bases short and J 2 bases short, with 9 bases between. This CDR3 region has 15 residues. The germline gives CDR1 SGDLS, CDR2 YYNGEE. This CDR3 is CASSVGGVAYNEQFF. The DNA for the CDR3 is TGTGCCAGCAGCGTAGGGGGGGTCGCCTACAATGAGCAGTTCTTC.

In DNA, the CDR3 is TGTGCCATCAGTGATCCTGGGACAACCATATATTTT. Translated, it gives CAISDPGTTIYF. V is TRBV10-3 and J is TRBJ1-3, with D possibly being TRBD1 (6 bases). Germline CDR1 is ENHRY and CDR2 is SYGVKD. The CDR3 loop spans 12 amino acids. V shed 3 bases and J shed 10 bases, with 10 bases lying between them.

The rearrangement uses TRBV7-9 and TRBJ1-2, with D perhaps TRBD1 (5 bases). Trimming cost V 5 bases and J 4 bases, with 11 bases left between them. CDR3 length equals 13 residues. Looked up from germline, CDR1 is SEHNR and CDR2 is FQNEAQ (reference sequence). Here the CDR3 reads CASSPTGVYGYTF. The CDR3 DNA follows: TGTGCCAGCAGCCCCACAGGTGTCTATGGCTACACCTTC.

This clone was observed once. The chain has TRBV18 and TRBJ2-7; 11 nucleotides match TRBD1. The CDR3 length is 14 residues. Trimming at V came to 1 base and at J to 7 bases, leaving 3 bases not matched to a gene. Germline values: CDR1 KGHSH, CDR2 LQKENI. The CDR3 is CASSPQDRGQEQYF. CDR3 sequence (DNA): TGTGCCAGCTCACCACAGGACAGGGGGCAGGAGCAGTACTTC. Full variable domain (missing parts from reference TRBV18 and TRBJ2-7): NAGVMQNPRHLVRRRGQEARLRCSPMKGHSHVYWYRQLPEEGLKFMVYLQKENIIDESGMPKERFSAEFPKEGPSILRIQQVVRGDSAAYFCASSPQDRGQEQYFGPGTRLTVT.

This chain connects TRBV7-9 to TRBJ2-5, with 8 bases identical to TRBD2. Unmatched junction bases numbered 2, after V lost 3 bases and J lost 5 bases. The CDR3 length is 13 residues. In germline, CDR1 is SEHNR, CDR2 FQNEAQ (reference sequence). Written as DNA, the CDR3 is TGTGCCAGCAGCTTTAGCGGGGATGAGACCCAGTACTTC. This gives the protein CASSFSGDETQYF.

This sequence joins TRBV14 and TRBJ1-2; perhaps TRBD1 as D (5 bases). V lost 1 base and J 7 bases, leaving 13 bases between the germline ends. Germline loops: CDR1 SGHDN, CDR2 FVKESK. This CDR3 is built from 14 residues. CDR3 nucleotide sequence: TGTGCCAGCAGCCAAGCCGCCGGGGGAAGTGGCTACACCTTC. Its protein is CASSQAAGGSGYTF.

The chain couples TRBV10-3 to TRBJ1-1; the match to TRBD1 covers 10 bases. The germline V gene encodes CDR1 ENHRY and CDR2 SYGVKD. The CDR3 consists of 16 residues. V shed 3 bases and J 3 bases; nucleotides not matched to a gene: 7. CDR3: CAISDGDRGVDTEAFF. CDR3 DNA sequence: TGTGCCATCAGTGATGGGGACAGGGGAGTAGACACTGAAGCTTTCTTT.